The 23 T cell receptor beta chains below come from one sample, sequenced in a study of CD8 T cells in ankylosing spondylitis. One entry per CDR3 protein results from TCRdb running MiXCR on the 5' RACE reads. Seen here are about 64,000 distinct CDR3 sequences, 6.2% observed once, and the top ten hold approximately 4.5%. The sequenced material came from synovial fluid, either unsorted or a sorted T cell fraction (not recorded which). Receptors were obtained from a male donor with ankylosing spondylitis.

This clonotype was observed at least ten times. V gene TRBV3-1 combines with J gene TRBJ2-3; TRBD2 matches 12 bases. CDR1 is LGHDT and CDR2 is YNNKEL in the germline V gene (reference sequence). CDR3 length: 17 residues. With V trimmed by 4 bases and J by 2 bases, 7 bases remained unmatched. CDR3 nucleotides: TGTGCCAGCAGCCTTACCGGGACTAGCGGGTTCACAGATACGCAGTATTTT. Translated, it gives CASSLTGTSGFTDTQYF.

The chain links TRBV28 to TRBJ2-1; D ambiguous. Germline CDR1 reads MDHEN; CDR2 reads SYDVKM. CDR3 length: 12 residues. V was clipped by 4 bases and J by 15 bases, with 16 bases between them. CDR3 DNA: TGTGCCAGCAGTTCCGGCCGCGTAGACGGGTTCTTC. Amino acid sequence: CASSSGRVDGFF.

This clonotype has only one observation. The rearrangement joins TRBV2 to TRBJ2-4; a possible D gene is TRBD2 (7 bases). V lost 2 bases to trimming and J lost 15 bases, with 14 bases between them. CDR3 length equals 12 residues. Per germline, CDR1 SNHLY and CDR2 FYNNEI. CDR3 nucleotides: TGTGCCAGCAGTGAATTCGGGGGGCGTGGGTACTTC. Amino acid sequence: CASSEFGGRGYF.

The table lists this clonotype with many counts. The chain employs TRBV14 and TRBJ2-1; 11 bases agree with TRBD2. Trimming took 2 bases from V and 3 from J; bases not matched to a gene: 15. The CDR3 runs to 20 residues. Germline CDR1 is SGHDN and CDR2 is FVKESK. The CDR3 DNA reads TGTGCCAGCAGCCAACTCACAGGGGGCTGGGGACTAGCGGACTACAATGAGCAGTTCTTC. It codes for CASSQLTGGWGLADYNEQFF.

The rearrangement uses TRBV10-3 and TRBJ2-7; 11 bases match TRBD1. Unmatched junction bases numbered 7, after V lost 11 bases and J lost 7 bases. The CDR3 runs 12 residues. CDR1 and CDR2 (germline): ENHRY, SYGVKD. The CDR3 nucleotides read TGTGCCGCCGGACAGGGGGCGCGAGAGCAGTACTTC. Amino acids: CAAGQGAREQYF.

The chain joins TRBV21-1 to TRBJ1-1; the table calls TRBD1, which could not be checked here. TRBV21-1 is classified as a pseudogene. This CDR3 is built from 14 residues. CDR3 nucleotides: TGTGCCAGCAGCAACGGACAGGGGAACACTGAAGCTTTCTTT. It translates to CASSNGQGNTEAFF.

There are many counts of this clonotype. The J gene is TRBJ2-7, the V gene TRBV7-8; 8 bases align to TRBD1. This CDR3 has 14 residues. The junction had 2 bases not matched to a gene; V was cut back by 1 base and J by 3 bases. Germline assignment: CDR1 SGHVS and CDR2 FQNEAQ. The CDR3 spells CASSLVDRDYEQYF. The DNA for the CDR3 is TGTGCCAGCAGCTTAGTGGACAGGGACTACGAGCAGTACTTC.

Ten or more counts support this clonotype. The chain carries TRBV3-1 and TRBJ1-3; TRBD1 is a possible D gene (6 bases). V was cut by 4 bases and J by 4 bases, with 11 bases left in between. The length of the CDR3 is 14 residues. Germline V gene sequence: CDR1 LGHDT, CDR2 YNNKEL (reference sequence). CDR3 coding DNA: TGTGCCAGCAGCCGGGGGGGGACAGGAAACACCATATATTTT. The encoded protein is CASSRGGTGNTIYF.

This chain joins TRBV19 and TRBJ1-5; a possible D gene is TRBD1 (6 bases). The germline V gene encodes CDR1 LNHDA and CDR2 SQIVND (reference sequence). The V and J ends lost 3 bases and 7 bases respectively, with 13 bases between them. The length of the CDR3 is 14 residues. CDR3 residues: CASSITTTGQPQHF. In DNA, the CDR3 is TGTGCCAGTAGTATTACCACAACAGGGCAGCCCCAGCATTTT. The full variable domain, in which reference TRBV19 and TRBJ1-5 provide the parts outside the CDR3, is DGGITQSPKYLFRKEGQNVTLSCEQNLNHDAMYWYRQDPGQGLRLIYYSQIVNDFQKGDIAEGYSVSREKKESFPLTVTSAQKNPTAFYLCASSITTTGQPQHFGDGTRLSIL.

This clonotype was counted at least ten times. The chain carries TRBV7-3 and TRBJ2-3; no reliable D call. The CDR3 is 15 amino acids. CDR1 is SGHTA and CDR2 is FQGTGA in the germline V gene. The V gene lost 2 bases and the J gene lost 0 bases, with 9 bases spanning the gap. DNA of the CDR3: TGTGCCAGCAGCTTATACGGAATTAGCACAGATACGCAGTATTTT. Protein: CASSLYGISTDTQYF. The full variable domain, in which reference TRBV7-3 and TRBJ2-3 provide the parts outside the CDR3, is GAGVSQTPSNKVTEKGKYVELRCDPISGHTALYWYRQSLGQGPEFLIYFQGTGAADDSGLPNDRFFAVRPEGSVSTLKIQRTERGDSAVYLCASSLYGISTDTQYFGPGTRLTVL.

This clonotype was seen ten or more times. CDR3 DNA sequence: TGCAGCGTTGAAACTAGCTCCTACAATGAGCAGTTCTTC. It yields the protein CSVETSSYNEQFF. J is TRBJ2-1 and V is TRBV29-1; maybe TRBD2 (5 bases). Looked up from germline, CDR1 is SQVTM and CDR2 is ANQGSEA. Trimming took 2 bases from V and 0 from J, leaving 5 bases between them. This CDR3 comprises 13 residues.

This clonotype was observed a handful of times. The CDR3 spells CASSSGGRDEQFF. CDR3 bases: TGTGCCAGCAGTTCGGGGGGGCGGGATGAGCAGTTCTTC. V and J are TRBV28 and TRBJ2-1; 8 positions match TRBD2. Germline V gene sequence: CDR1 MDHEN, CDR2 SYDVKM. The CDR3 runs to 13 residues. Trimming at V came to 4 bases and at J to 8 bases, leaving 4 bases not matched to a gene.

The chain is built from TRBV7-8 and TRBJ2-1; 7 bases are a match to TRBD2. Germline assignment: CDR1 SGHVS and CDR2 FQNEAQ. V shed 5 bases and J 6 bases; nucleotides not matched to a gene: 10. There are 15 residues in the CDR3. For the CDR3, the DNA is TGTGCCAGCAGCCCCTCCGGGACTAATTTCAATGAGCAGTTCTTC. Translation: CASSPSGTNFNEQFF.

The V gene is TRBV6-5, the J gene TRBJ2-6; D is possibly TRBD1 (5 bases). Germline V gene sequence: CDR1 MNHEY, CDR2 SVGAGI. The germline V and J ends were trimmed by 0 bases and 0 bases, with 12 bases remaining between them. CDR3 length: 18 residues. The DNA for the CDR3 is TGTGCCAGCAGTTACTCCGGCAGGGCCAGCTCTGGGGCCAACGTCCTGACTTTC. Its translation: CASSYSGRASSGANVLTF.

The gene calls are TRBV20-1 and TRBJ2-3; no clear D gene. The CDR3 is made up of 12 amino acids. Trimming took 3 bases from V and 5 from J, leaving 9 bases between them. Germline V lookup: CDR1 DFQATT, CDR2 SNEGSKA (reference sequence). The CDR3 nucleotides are TGCAGTGCTAGCCTTTTTGAAGATACGCAGTATTTT. This encodes CSASLFEDTQYF.

This clonotype was counted only a few times. This chain's CDR3 is CASSRQHQETQYF. The CDR3 nucleotides read TGTGCCAGCAGCCGACAACATCAAGAGACCCAGTACTTC. This sequence joins TRBV14 and TRBJ2-5, with D unclear. CDR3 length equals 13 residues. The V gene's germline CDR1 is SGHDN and CDR2 FVKESK. The germline V and J ends were trimmed by 4 bases and 2 bases, with 8 bases remaining between them.

This clonotype has at least ten counts. The chain couples TRBV7-9 to TRBJ1-4; D unclear. CDR1 SEHNR and CDR2 FQNEAQ come from the germline V gene (reference sequence). The CDR3 contains 15 residues. The V and J ends lost 1 base and 0 bases respectively, with 6 bases between them. This CDR3 reads CASSLEAATNEKLFF. The CDR3 nucleotides are TGTGCCAGCAGCTTAGAGGCAGCAACTAATGAAAAACTGTTTTTT.

This clonotype has a handful of counts. The CDR3 coding sequence is TGCGCCAGCAGCAGCGGACTAGCGGGAGGGGTTGATGAGCAGTTCTTC. Amino acid sequence: CASSSGLAGGVDEQFF. V gene TRBV5-1 combines with J gene TRBJ2-1, with 15 positions matching TRBD2. The germline V gene has CDR1 SGHRS and CDR2 YFSETQ. The CDR3 extends over 16 amino acids. J was trimmed by 8 bases and V by 4 bases; bases with no gene match: 7.

Ten or more counts support this clonotype. This chain's CDR3 is CAITRLGLSTEAFF. The DNA of the CDR3 is TGTGCCATCACCAGGTTGGGCCTGAGCACTGAAGCTTTCTTT. The V call is TRBV10-3, the J call TRBJ1-1; no clear D. The CDR3 is 14 residues long. Germline V gives CDR1 ENHRY, CDR2 SYGVKD. V was pared by 7 bases and J by 4 bases, with 16 bases between.

This clonotype has at least ten counts. The rearrangement links TRBV4-1 to TRBJ2-6; 9 bases fit TRBD2. The junction had 11 bases not matched to a gene; V was cut back by 4 bases and J by 4 bases. This CDR3 is 18 amino acids long. Germline V lookup: CDR1 MGHRA, CDR2 YSYEKL. The CDR3 DNA reads as TGCGCCAGCAGCCGGTCTAGCGGGATAGTGCCAGGGGCCAACGTCCTGACTTTC. Its protein product is CASSRSSGIVPGANVLTF.

The chain has TRBV6-5 and TRBJ1-5; D is ambiguous. The length of the CDR3 is 13 residues. V lost 5 bases and J lost 4, with 9 bases in between. Per germline, CDR1 MNHEY and CDR2 SVGAGI. CDR3 residues: CASSTYRNQPQHF. The CDR3 DNA follows: TGTGCCAGCAGTACTTATAGAAATCAGCCCCAGCATTTT.

In this sample, this clonotype turned up a few times. This CDR3 fails to terminate in the conserved phenylalanine or tryptophan, so it likely reflects a read error. The chain combines TRBV11-3 with TRBJ2-7; D could derive from TRBD1 or TRBD2 (6 bases each). The CDR3 is 14 amino acids. Germline CDR1 SGHNT, CDR2 YENEEA. V shed 3 bases and J shed 2 bases, with 11 bases lying between them. The CDR3 coding sequence is TGTGCCAGCAGCTTTGGGGGGCGGACCTACGAGCAGTACTCC. This codes for CASSFGGRTYEQYS.

The sample holds a few counts of this clonotype. The CDR3 bases are TGTGCCAGCAGCCAGTATGCGGGTCTCGGCTACGAGCAGTACTTC. Translating gives CASSQYAGLGYEQYF. The chain is built from TRBV3-1 and TRBJ2-7, with D perhaps matching TRBD2 (5 bases). Deletions cut 3 bases from V and 3 bases from J, with 15 bases between. Per the germline V gene, CDR1 is LGHDT and CDR2 is YNNKEL (reference sequence). The CDR3 contains 15 residues.